This TCR beta chain was found in a study of blood T cells in healthy people across ages. CDR3 length: 14 amino acids. CDR1 MNHNS and CDR2 SASEGT come from the germline V gene. Between the trimmed V and J ends, which lost 4 bases and 4 bases, there was a span of 13 bases. It was with a sample-barcoded 5' primer and a J-beta primer mix that a second PCR of roughly 6 to 11 cycles was run. In TCRdb, the 5' RACE reads were re-called with MiXCR into one record per CDR3 protein. The data hold more than 800,000 distinct CDR3 sequences, with under 45% observed a single time. Specimen: blood. The TCR sequence derives from an older woman in good health. The chain links TRBV6-1 to TRBJ2-5, with D perhaps TRBD1 (5 bases). This CDR3 reads CASSASSGIETQYF. In DNA, the CDR3 is TGTGCCAGCAGTGCCTCCTCAGGGATAGAGACCCAGTACTTC.